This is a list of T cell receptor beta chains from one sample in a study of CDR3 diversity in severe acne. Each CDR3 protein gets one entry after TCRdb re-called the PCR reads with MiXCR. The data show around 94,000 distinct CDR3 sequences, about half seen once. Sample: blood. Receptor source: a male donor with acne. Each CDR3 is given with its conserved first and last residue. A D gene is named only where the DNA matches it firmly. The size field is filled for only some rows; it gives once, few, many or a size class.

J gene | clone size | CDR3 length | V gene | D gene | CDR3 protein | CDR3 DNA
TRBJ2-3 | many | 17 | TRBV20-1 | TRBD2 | CSSEDGTSGRWTDTQYF | TGCAGTTCAGAGGACGGGACTAGCGGGAGGTGGACAGATACGCAGTATTTT
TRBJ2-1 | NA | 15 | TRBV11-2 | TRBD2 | CASSETSGGALEQFF | TGTGCCAGCAGCGAGACTAGCGGGGGGGCCCTTGAGCAGTTCTTC
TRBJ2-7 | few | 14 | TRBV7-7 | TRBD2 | CASSLSAGDYEQYF | TGTGCTAGCAGCTTATCAGCGGGGGACTACGAGCAGTACTTC
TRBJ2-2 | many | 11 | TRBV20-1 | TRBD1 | CSAKDRGELFF | TGCAGTGCTAAGGACAGGGGGGAGCTGTTTTTT
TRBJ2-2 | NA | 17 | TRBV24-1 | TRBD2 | CATSDLSLAGFTGELFF | TGTGCCACCAGTGATTTGAGTCTAGCGGGGTTCACCGGGGAGCTGTTTTTT
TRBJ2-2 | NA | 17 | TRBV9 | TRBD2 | CASSARTSGDYTGELFF | TGTGCCAGCAGCGCCCGGACTAGCGGGGACTACACCGGGGAGCTGTTTTTT
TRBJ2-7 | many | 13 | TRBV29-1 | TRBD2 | CSVVASGTYEQYF | TGCAGCGTTGTAGCTAGCGGAACCTACGAGCAGTACTTC
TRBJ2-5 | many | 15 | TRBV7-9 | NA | CASSWTAGLQETQYF | TGTGCCAGCAGCTGGACCGCGGGCCTCCAAGAGACCCAGTACTTC
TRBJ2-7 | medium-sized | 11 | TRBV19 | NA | CASPRAYEQYF | TGTGCCAGTCCAAGGGCTTACGAGCAGTACTTC
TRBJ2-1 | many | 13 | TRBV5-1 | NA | CASSSNSPGKQFF | TGCGCCAGCAGCTCAAACTCCCCGGGAAAGCAGTTCTTC
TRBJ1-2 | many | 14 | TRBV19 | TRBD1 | CASSRGQTNYGYTF | TGTGCCAGTAGTAGGGGACAGACAAACTATGGCTACACCTTC
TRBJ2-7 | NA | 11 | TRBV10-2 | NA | CASSDSNEQYF | TGCGCCAGCAGTGACAGCAACGAGCAGTACTTC